This TCR beta chain was identified in a study of vaccination effects on CD4 cells after COVID-19. General study points: Clones of infection and vaccine origin contracted markedly late after vaccination.

Antigen-specific CD4+ T cell clonotypes were called by their expansion after viral peptide-pool culture in ViraFEST. The culture ran for approximately nine days before CD4+ T cells were isolated. Every participant took two doses of the BNT162b2 or mRNA-1273 vaccine. Vaccinated participants had no history of SARS-CoV-2 infection and tested negative for nucleocapsid antibodies. Replacing half the medium with IL-2 medium was done on days 3 and 7. With regard to this clone: The antigen is unknown. At one end the junction does not follow the germline gene, possibly because of a read error.

CDR1 and CDR2 (germline): SGHTA, FQGNSA. The CDR3 is 15 residues long. The method was immunoSEQ multiplex PCR; TCRdb's version includes in-frame clones alone and lacks a portion of them. The table includes about 69,000 clones, about 80% detected once. The TCR sequence derives from a human donor who received a COVID-19 vaccine. V is TRBV7-2 and J is TRBJ1-4; possible D gene TRBD1, 5 bases. The source material was CD4+ T cells from PBMCs cultured with HCoV-OC43 spike peptides, sampled after COVID-19 vaccination. Subset defined: HCoV-OC43 spike overlapping peptide pool stimulation. The CDR3 nucleotides read TGTGCCAGCAGCCTAGCGGGGGTTTCTAATGAAAAACTGTTTTTT. Protein product: CASSLAGVSNEKLFF.